There are many counts of the clone carrying this TCR beta chain. This entry is derived from a study of T cells in Graves' hyperthyroidism and ophthalmopathy. In making diagnoses, clinical symptoms, serum thyroxine and TRAb, thyroid ultrasound and orbital computed tomography were all used. The CDR3 regions of TCR beta were amplified from RNA transcripts. First-round RT-PCR targeting the TCR CDR3 was performed with the HTBI primer set. TCRdb processed the multiplex PCR reads anew with MiXCR; each CDR3 protein has one entry. This sample has a few hundred thousand distinct CDR3 sequences; approximately 15% occur once, and the top ten carry around 3.3%. This CDR3 has 16 amino acids. CDR1 and CDR2 (germline): KGHSH, LQKENI. The J segment lost 2 bases and the V segment lost 4 bases, leaving 11 bases of the junction unmatched.

This sequence was found in a woman in her 40s with Graves' ophthalmopathy. This rearrangement joins TRBV18 to TRBJ2-7; 7 bases are shared with TRBD1. Sequenced: blood. The DNA of the CDR3 is TGTGCCAGCTCACTGCCCCCCGGGACAGCTCCCTACGAGCAGTACTTC. Protein product: CASSLPPGTAPYEQYF.